The rows below give T cell receptor beta chains drawn from one sample of a study of blood T cell repertoires in COVID-19. Clones were sequenced by immunoSEQ multiplex PCR, and TCRdb holds only the in-frame ones, with some missing. In the table there are 650,000 to 800,000 clones, 85% to 90% of which are singletons. The source material was peripheral blood. The receptors here all came from a woman aged 18-30 years with acute or convalescent COVID-19. The conserved cysteine and the conserved F or W are not part of the CDR3 here. Fields, in order: J gene, V gene, CDR3 protein.

TRBJ1-6,TRBV19,ASRPGQGRSPLH
TRBJ2-1,TRBV9,ASSLGTNSYNEQF
TRBJ1-2,TRBV28,ASSFGNMGQGGYT
TRBJ1-5,TRBV7-2,ASSKDRISGQPQH
TRBJ1-5,TRBV24-1,ATSVAGPHQPQH
TRBJ1-6,TRBV4-3,ASSQGPGDNSPLH
TRBJ1-2,TRBV5-6,ASSLDRREWGYT
TRBJ2-7,TRBV29-1,SVAGTPTRSEWQY
TRBJ1-6,TRBV7-2,ASSVTGDNSPLH
TRBJ1-2,TRBV3-1/TRBV3-2,ASSQGKGGYT
TRBJ1-2,TRBV9,ASSVDLAGGNYGYT
TRBJ1-4,TRBV15,ATSRGGLDRATNEKLF
TRBJ1-5,TRBV5-6,ASSRRHTGTQPQH
TRBJ1-6,TRBV15,ATSREVQGSPLH